Sequencing of this T cell receptor beta chain was carried out in a study of blood T cells in healthy people across ages. On the study more broadly: Template switching picked up about one barcoded beta molecule for each two T cells.

The CDR3 has 13 amino acids. Trimming pared 6 bases from V and 6 bases from J, leaving 11 bases between. Looked up from germline, CDR1 is MNHNY and CDR2 is SVGAGI (reference sequence). A second 7 to 11 cycle PCR used barcoded and J-beta primers. TCRdb re-derived calls from the 5' RACE reads in MiXCR, one entry per CDR3 protein. The sample consists of roughly 800,000 distinct CDR3 sequences, roughly 50% of them appearing once. The chain couples TRBV6-6 to TRBJ2-2; D remains unclear. The sequence derives from a man aged 25-40 years in good health. The specimen sequenced was blood. The DNA for the CDR3 is TGTGCCAGCAGCCCCGCCTGGGCCGGGGAGCTGTTTTTT. It codes for CASSPAWAGELFF.